The 20 T cell receptor beta chains listed next were all sequenced from one sample in a study of T cells after yellow fever vaccination. TCRdb re-derived calls from the 5' RACE reads in MiXCR, one entry per CDR3 protein. The repertoire consists of some 300,000 distinct CDR3 sequences, with roughly 8.7% occurring once and the leading ten covering around 3.1%. The sequencing used CD4+ T cells sorted from PBMCs, collected 5 days after the yellow fever booster vaccination. The receptor source for this set is a man younger than 35 who received the YFV17D yellow fever vaccine.

This clonotype was detected a few times. V gene TRBV12-3 or TRBV12-4 combines with J gene TRBJ2-7, with D perhaps being TRBD1 or TRBD2 (6 bases each). V was cut by 3 bases and J by 6 bases, with 12 bases left in between. The CDR3 extends over 13 amino acids. CDR3 nucleotides: TGTGCCAGCAGTTTGAGGGGGGCAACCGAGCAGTACTTC. This translates into CASSLRGATEQYF.

This clonotype was detected a few times. This chain uses TRBV18 with TRBJ1-1; tentatively, D is TRBD1 (5 bases). This CDR3 comprises 13 residues. CDR1 and CDR2 (germline): KGHSH, LQKENI. V was cut by 0 bases and J by 10 bases, with 12 bases left in between. The CDR3 loop is CASSPPDNWGAFF. CDR3 nucleotide sequence: TGTGCCAGCTCACCACCGGACAACTGGGGAGCTTTCTTT.

This clonotype was detected a few times. The CDR3 protein is CASSQEGANTGELFF. In nucleotides, the CDR3 is TGTGCCAGCAGCCAAGAAGGAGCGAACACCGGGGAGCTGTTTTTT. The V gene is TRBV3-1, the J gene TRBJ2-2, with D unresolved. Between the trimmed V and J ends, which lost 0 bases and 0 bases, there was a span of 5 bases. Looked up from germline, CDR1 is LGHDT and CDR2 is YNNKEL (reference sequence). This CDR3 region has 15 residues.

In its sample, this clonotype was seen a few times. The rearrangement uses TRBV6-6 and TRBJ2-6; D is perhaps TRBD2 (6 bases). Germline CDR1 reads MNHNY; CDR2 reads SVGAGI (reference sequence). The length of the CDR3 is 18 residues. Trimming took 2 bases from V and 2 from J, leaving 16 bases between them. The CDR3 bases are TGTGCCAGCAGTTACCGGGGAGGATTGGGAACTGGGGCCAACGTCCTGACTTTC. Translation: CASSYRGGLGTGANVLTF.

In its sample, this clonotype was seen a few times. The chain recombines TRBV6-7 with TRBJ1-5; 9 positions match TRBD1. TRBV6-7 is an ORF, with its function uncertain. The CDR3 extends over 15 amino acids. J lost 3 bases, V lost 6 bases, and 6 bases had no gene match. The CDR3, as DNA: TGTGCCAGCAGACCGCGGGACAGGGACAATCAGCCCCAGCATTTT. The encoded protein is CASRPRDRDNQPQHF.

The V and J genes are TRBV20-1 and TRBJ2-3; D unclear. CDR3 length: 14 amino acids. Germline CDR1 is DFQATT and CDR2 is SNEGSKA (reference sequence). V was trimmed by 1 base and J by 6 bases, leaving 14 bases between them. The CDR3 nucleotides are TGCAGTGCTAGAGGGCCACCGTTAGGCGATACGCAGTATTTT. Amino acid sequence: CSARGPPLGDTQYF.

This clonotype was observed a few times. This chain links TRBV4-2 with TRBJ2-2; weak D call: TRBD1 (6 bases). The CDR3 loop spans 15 amino acids. Germline loops: CDR1 LGHNA, CDR2 YNFKEQ. V was shortened by 0 bases and J by 5 bases, with 10 bases between the two germline ends. CDR3 sequence: CASSQEGQGTGELFF. DNA for the CDR3: TGTGCCAGCAGCCAAGAAGGTCAGGGGACCGGGGAGCTGTTTTTT.

V usage is TRBV5-1 and J usage is TRBJ2-3; tentative D call: TRBD2 (5 bases). The CDR3 covers 15 residues. Germline V gene sequence: CDR1 SGHRS, CDR2 YFSETQ. Trimming left V 2 bases short and J 4 bases short, with 14 bases between. DNA of the CDR3: TGCGCCAGCAGCTTTCCTGCGGGCGGCGCAGATACGCAGTATTTT. Translation: CASSFPAGGADTQYF.

This clonotype was observed many times. The chain joins TRBV11-2 to TRBJ1-2; the match to TRBD1 covers 7 bases. The CDR3 length is 15 residues. CDR1 is SGHAT and CDR2 is FQNNGV in the germline V gene. J gave up 6 bases and V 5 bases, and 12 bases lay outside the gene matches. The CDR3 DNA reads TGTGCCAGCAGCACGATACGGGACAGAGATAATGGCTACACCTTC. Translated, it gives CASSTIRDRDNGYTF.

At least ten counts were recorded for this clonotype. The chain employs TRBV18 and TRBJ1-1; possibly TRBD1 for D (6 bases). Germline V gene lookup returns CDR1 KGHSH and CDR2 LQKENI. The germline V and J ends were trimmed by 3 bases and 9 bases, with 8 bases remaining between them. This CDR3 has 11 amino acids. The DNA for the CDR3 is TGTGCCAGCTCACCGGACAGAAAAGCTTTCTTT. Amino acids: CASSPDRKAFF.

The chain joins TRBV15 to TRBJ2-2, with 10 bases that match TRBD1. The CDR3 consists of 18 residues. CDR1 is LNHNV and CDR2 is YYDKDF in the germline V gene (reference sequence). Trimming took 3 bases from V and 4 from J; bases not matched to a gene: 11. The CDR3 region is CATSRPPGTGAVTGELFF. CDR3 nucleotides: TGTGCCACCAGCAGGCCACCCGGGACAGGGGCTGTCACCGGGGAGCTGTTTTTT.

The J gene is TRBJ2-3, the V gene TRBV2; D is possibly TRBD1 or TRBD2 (5 bases each). Trimming left V 5 bases short and J 2 bases short, with 20 bases between. CDR1 is SNHLY, CDR2 FYNNEI, per germline. This CDR3 has 17 residues. CDR3 coding DNA: TGTGCCAGCAGTAACCCCGGGGCAGCGTCCCTCACAGATACGCAGTATTTT. Residues: CASSNPGAASLTDTQYF.

This clonotype was seen at least ten times. The chain has TRBV7-2 and TRBJ1-1; D not resolved. Germline CDR1 SGHTA, CDR2 FQGNSA. V was clipped by 1 base and J by 9 bases, with 12 bases between them. This CDR3 region has 13 residues. CDR3 in DNA: TGTGCCAGCAGCTTAGTTAGGGAGGTCCAAGCTTTCTTT. Protein product: CASSLVREVQAFF.

This clonotype has just one count. The rearrangement links TRBV7-2 to TRBJ2-5; D perhaps matches TRBD1 (6 bases). This CDR3 has 13 amino acids. CDR1 and CDR2 from the germline V gene are SGHTA and FQGNSA. The ends were cut back, 6 bases at V and 3 bases at J, with 11 bases in the middle. CDR3 nucleotide sequence: TGTGCCAGCAGGCGTGGGGGCGAAGAGACCCAGTACTTC. This codes for CASRRGGEETQYF.

This clonotype was seen at least ten times. This chain uses TRBV6-6 with TRBJ1-5, with D unresolved. The germline V and J ends were trimmed by 2 bases and 7 bases, with 6 bases remaining between them. This CDR3 comprises 12 residues. CDR1 is MNHNY and CDR2 is SVGAGI in the germline V gene (reference sequence). The CDR3 DNA reads TGTGCCAGCAGTTACGTGGGACAGCCCCAGCATTTT. Translation: CASSYVGQPQHF.

This clonotype has ten or more counts. V is TRBV5-6 and J is TRBJ2-3; TRBD1 is a possible D gene (5 bases). There are 13 residues in the CDR3. The ends were cut back, 5 bases at V and 4 bases at J, with 11 bases in the middle. In germline, CDR1 is SGHDT, CDR2 YYEEEE. The CDR3 is CASSRGIADTQYF. The CDR3 nucleotides read TGTGCCAGCAGTAGGGGTATAGCAGATACGCAGTATTTT.

There are many counts of this clonotype. The J gene is TRBJ2-1, the V gene TRBV20-1; 8 nucleotides align to TRBD2. The V gene end was trimmed by 1 base and the J gene end by 8 bases; junction bases not matched to a gene: 13. Germline-derived CDR1 and CDR2 are DFQATT and SNEGSKA (reference sequence). This CDR3 contains 16 residues. The chain's CDR3 is CSARGGQAGARDEQFF. The DNA for the CDR3 is TGCAGTGCTAGAGGGGGCCAAGCGGGGGCCAGGGATGAGCAGTTCTTC.

This clonotype turned up a few times. The J gene is TRBJ2-1, the V gene TRBV10-3; no firm D call. CDR1 and CDR2 (germline): ENHRY, SYGVKD. The CDR3 sequence is 13 residues long. Trimming cost V 0 bases and J 10 bases, with 10 bases left between them. CDR3 residues: CAISESPANEQFF. CDR3 DNA: TGTGCCATCAGTGAGTCCCCGGCTAACGAGCAGTTCTTC.

The chain recombines TRBV5-4 with TRBJ2-5, with 9 bases matching TRBD2. Germline CDR1 reads SGHNT; CDR2 reads YYREEE (reference sequence). V trimming: 1 base; J trimming: 5 bases; junction bases outside the gene matches: 6. CDR3 length equals 15 residues. The CDR3: CASSLISGGRETQYF. CDR3 DNA: TGTGCCAGCAGCTTGATAAGCGGGGGGCGGGAGACCCAGTACTTC.

V and J are TRBV7-6 and TRBJ1-3; D is ambiguous. Between the trimmed V and J ends, which lost 1 base and 0 bases, there was a span of 10 bases. Germline V gene lookup returns CDR1 SGHVS and CDR2 FNYEAQ. The CDR3 runs 16 residues. This CDR3 is CASSLGGPNSGNTIYF. The CDR3 region has the DNA TGTGCCAGCAGCTTAGGCGGACCGAACTCTGGAAACACCATATATTTT.